The next 13 T cell receptor beta chains were all read from a single sample in a study of resident and recirculating memory T cells in vitiligo. Method: immunoSEQ multiplex PCR; TCRdb's copy keeps in-frame clones and lacks some. The table shows 40,000 to 45,000 clones, with roughly 91% occurring only once. The specimen sequenced was blood. These receptors all stem from a male donor with vitiligo.

This clone was observed once. This chain links TRBV6-5 with TRBJ1-6; D is perhaps TRBD1 (5 bases). Germline V gives CDR1 MNHEY, CDR2 SVGAGI. CDR3 length: 14 residues. Trimming took off 7 bases at V and 9 bases at J, with 16 bases between the two ends. The CDR3 region is CASTPRGGGSPLHF. The CDR3 region has the DNA TGTGCCAGCACCCCCCGGGGGGGTGGTTCACCCCTCCACTTT.

This clone was picked up one time. The gene calls are TRBV6-6 and TRBJ1-5; D remains ambiguous. The CDR3 spans 12 residues. Trimming removed 6 bases from V and 9 bases from J, with 12 bases in between. Germline CDR1 reads MNHNY; CDR2 reads SVGAGI (reference sequence). Here the CDR3 reads CASSPQMVPQHF. CDR3 coding DNA: TGTGCCAGCAGCCCCCAGATGGTGCCCCAGCATTTT.

J is TRBJ1-5 and V is TRBV28, with a weak D call TRBD1 (5 bases). V was pared by 5 bases and J by 1 base, with 15 bases between. Looked up from germline, CDR1 is MDHEN and CDR2 is SYDVKM. CDR3 length equals 16 residues. The CDR3 DNA reads as TGTGCCAGCAGTCCCGGGACTGCTTGGAGCAATCAGCCCCAGCATTTT. Amino acids: CASSPGTAWSNQPQHF.

This sequence joins TRBV18 and TRBJ1-1; a weak D match, TRBD1 (5 bases). The CDR3 sequence is 14 residues long. CDR1 is KGHSH, CDR2 LQKENI, per germline. Trimming left V 6 bases short and J 1 base short, with 12 bases between. CDR3 sequence: CASSQQASNTEAFF. Written as DNA, the CDR3 is TGTGCCAGCTCGCAACAGGCCTCGAACACTGAAGCTTTCTTT.

V is TRBV7-2 and J is TRBJ2-3, with D uncertain. V was pared by 3 bases and J by 2 bases, with 6 bases between. Germline V gene sequence: CDR1 SGHTA, CDR2 FQGNSA. The CDR3 consists of 13 residues. CDR3 residues: CASSLENTDTQYF. The CDR3 DNA is TGTGCCAGCAGCTTGGAGAACACAGATACGCAGTATTTT.

The rearrangement joins TRBV12-5 to TRBJ2-3; TRBD1 matches at 8 bases. V dropped 4 bases and J dropped 0; count of bases not matched to a gene: 3. The CDR3 runs 15 residues. Germline CDR1 reads LGHNT; CDR2 reads FRNRAP. CDR3 bases: TGTGCTAGTGGTTCCAGGACAGGGAGCACAGATACGCAGTATTTT. Translation gives CASGSRTGSTDTQYF. The full variable domain, completed using reference TRBV12-5 and TRBJ2-3, is DARVTQTPRHKVTEMGQEVTMRCQPILGHNTVFWYRQTMMQGLELLAYFRNRAPLDDSGMPKDRFSAEMPDATLATLKIQPSEPRDSAVYFCASGSRTGSTDTQYFGPGTRLTVL.

This chain connects TRBV4-1 to TRBJ2-2; D may be TRBD2 (7 bases). Germline V gives CDR1 MGHRA, CDR2 YSYEKL. The V end lost 1 base, the J end lost 5 bases, and 26 bases lay between the germline ends. The CDR3 extends over 20 amino acids. The CDR3 protein is CASSQVFLSGGAKGTGELFF. The CDR3 DNA follows: TGCGCCAGCAGCCAAGTGTTCTTATCGGGGGGCGCAAAGGGGACCGGGGAGCTGTTTTTT.

This chain links TRBV7-2 with TRBJ2-5; TRBD2 is a possible D gene (7 bases). V shed 6 bases and J shed 2 bases, with 19 bases lying between them. Looked up from germline, CDR1 is SGHTA and CDR2 is FQGNSA. The CDR3 totals 16 residues. The CDR3 coding sequence is TGTGCCAGCAGTCAAGGGGGGGTGCCCCAGCAAGAGACCCAGTACTTC. This encodes CASSQGGVPQQETQYF. Filled out from reference TRBV7-2 and TRBJ2-5, the complete variable domain reads GAGVSQSPSNKVTEKGKDVELRCDPISGHTALYWYRQSLGQGLEFLIYFQGNSAPDKSGLPSDRFSAERTGGSVSTLTIQRTQQEDSAVYLCASSQGGVPQQETQYFGPGTRLLVL.

The chain has TRBV6-5 and TRBJ2-3; 9 nucleotides line up with TRBD1. V lost 5 bases, J lost 7 bases, and 10 bases stayed unmatched. The CDR3 spans 15 residues. Per the germline V gene, CDR1 is MNHEY and CDR2 is SVGAGI. CDR3 region: CASSTPGTGLNTQYF. DNA of the CDR3: TGTGCCAGCAGTACCCCCGGGACAGGGTTAAATACGCAGTATTTT.

This rearrangement joins TRBV19 to TRBJ2-1; 7 bases agree with TRBD1. This CDR3 has 12 amino acids. J lost 13 bases, V lost 5 bases, and 8 bases had no gene match. The germline V gene encodes CDR1 LNHDA and CDR2 SQIVND (reference sequence). The DNA for the CDR3 is TGTGCCAGTAGTGTGCAGACAGGGTTCCAGTTCTTC. Translated, it gives CASSVQTGFQFF. The whole variable domain, filled in from reference TRBV19 and TRBJ2-1, reads DGGITQSPKYLFRKEGQNVTLSCEQNLNHDAMYWYRQDPGQGLRLIYYSQIVNDFQKGDIAEGYSVSREKKESFPLTVTSAQKNPTAFYLCASSVQTGFQFFGPGTRLTVL.

V and J are TRBV11-1 and TRBJ2-7; possibly TRBD1 for D (6 bases). The CDR3 extends over 14 amino acids. Germline CDR1 reads SGHAT; CDR2 reads FQDESV (reference sequence). V was shortened by 2 bases and J by 0 bases, with 8 bases between the two germline ends. The CDR3 nucleotides read TGTGCCAGCAGCTTAAGGACAGTCTCCTACGAGCAGTACTTC. Translating it yields CASSLRTVSYEQYF.

V is TRBV18 and J is TRBJ2-2; tentatively, D is TRBD1 (6 bases). V lost 0 bases and J 1 base, leaving 9 bases between the germline ends. This CDR3 has 16 residues. Looked up from germline, CDR1 is KGHSH and CDR2 is LQKENI. CDR3 coding DNA: TGTGCCAGCTCACCACCGTGGGGGCGGAACACCGGGGAGCTGTTTTTT. It specifies CASSPPWGRNTGELFF.

This clone came up once. V is TRBV6-4 and J is TRBJ2-1; 12 bases agree with TRBD2. J was trimmed by 8 bases and V by 4 bases; bases with no gene match: 3. CDR1 and CDR2 (germline): MRHNA, SNTAGT. This CDR3 contains 14 residues. The CDR3 protein is CASSASGGADEQFF. The DNA for the CDR3 is TGTGCCAGCAGTGCTAGCGGGGGGGCTGATGAGCAGTTCTTC.